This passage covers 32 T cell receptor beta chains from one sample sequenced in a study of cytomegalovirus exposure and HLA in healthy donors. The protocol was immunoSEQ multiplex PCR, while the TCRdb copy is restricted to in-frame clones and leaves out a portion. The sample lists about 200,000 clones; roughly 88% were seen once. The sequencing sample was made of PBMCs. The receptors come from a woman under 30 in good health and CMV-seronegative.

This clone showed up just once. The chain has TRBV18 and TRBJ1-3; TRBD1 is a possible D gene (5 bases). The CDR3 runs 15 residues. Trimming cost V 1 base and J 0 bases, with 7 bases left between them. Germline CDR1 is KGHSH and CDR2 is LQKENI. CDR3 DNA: TGTGCCAGCTCACCACTCGACAGCTCTGGAAACACCATATATTTT. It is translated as CASSPLDSSGNTIYF.

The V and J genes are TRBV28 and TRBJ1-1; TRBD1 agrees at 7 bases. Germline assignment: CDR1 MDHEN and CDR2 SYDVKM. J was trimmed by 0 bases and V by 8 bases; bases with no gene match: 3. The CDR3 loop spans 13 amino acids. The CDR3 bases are TGTGCCAGCTGGGGACAGCTGAACACTGAAGCTTTCTTT. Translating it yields CASWGQLNTEAFF. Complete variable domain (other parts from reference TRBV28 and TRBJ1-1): DVKVTQSSRYLVKRTGEKVFLECVQDMDHENMFWYRQDPGLGLRLIYFSYDVKMKEKGDIPEGYSVSREKKERFSLILESASTNQTSMYLCASWGQLNTEAFFGQGTRLTVV.

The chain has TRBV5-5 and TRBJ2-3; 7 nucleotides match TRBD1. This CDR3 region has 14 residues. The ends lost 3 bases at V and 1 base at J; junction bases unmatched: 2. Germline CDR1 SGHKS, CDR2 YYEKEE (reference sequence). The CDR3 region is CASSSTGRTDTQYF. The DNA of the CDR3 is TGTGCCAGCAGCTCGACAGGGCGCACAGATACGCAGTATTTT. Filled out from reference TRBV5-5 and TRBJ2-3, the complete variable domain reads DAGVTQSPTHLIKTRGQQVTLRCSPISGHKSVSWYQQVLGQGPQFIFQYYEKEERGRGNFPDRFSARQFPNYSSELNVNALLLGDSALYLCASSSTGRTDTQYFGPGTRLTVL.

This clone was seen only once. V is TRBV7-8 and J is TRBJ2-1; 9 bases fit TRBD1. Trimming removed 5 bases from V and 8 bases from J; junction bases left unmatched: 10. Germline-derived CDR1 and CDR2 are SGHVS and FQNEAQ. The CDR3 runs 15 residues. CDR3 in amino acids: CASSRIGTGSYEQFF. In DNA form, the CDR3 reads TGTGCCAGCAGCCGAATCGGGACAGGGTCGTATGAGCAGTTCTTC.

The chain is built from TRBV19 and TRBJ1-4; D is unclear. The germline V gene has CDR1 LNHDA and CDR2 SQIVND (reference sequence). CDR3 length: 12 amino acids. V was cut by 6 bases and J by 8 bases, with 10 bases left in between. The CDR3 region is CASSGEVEKLFF. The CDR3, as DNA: TGTGCCAGTAGCGGTGAGGTCGAAAAACTGTTTTTT.

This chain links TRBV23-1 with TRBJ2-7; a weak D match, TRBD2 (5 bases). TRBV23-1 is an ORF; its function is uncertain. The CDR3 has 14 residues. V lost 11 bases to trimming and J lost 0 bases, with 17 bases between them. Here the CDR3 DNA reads TGCGCCGGGCGCCCCGCAGCGGTCTCCTACGAGCAGTACTTC. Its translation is CAGRPAAVSYEQYF.

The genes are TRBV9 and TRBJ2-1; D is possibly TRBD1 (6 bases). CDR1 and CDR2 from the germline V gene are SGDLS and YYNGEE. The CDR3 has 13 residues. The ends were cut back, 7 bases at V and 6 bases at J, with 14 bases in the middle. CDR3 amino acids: CASSTGSGNEQFF. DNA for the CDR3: TGTGCCAGCTCCACAGGGTCAGGCAATGAGCAGTTCTTC.

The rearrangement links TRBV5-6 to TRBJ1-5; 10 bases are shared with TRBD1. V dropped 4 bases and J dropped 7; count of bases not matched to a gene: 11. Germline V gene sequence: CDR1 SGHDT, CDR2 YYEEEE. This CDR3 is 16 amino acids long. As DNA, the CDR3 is TGTGCCAGCAGCAGCGGGTCCGGGACAGGGGTCCAGCCCCAGCATTTT. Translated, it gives CASSSGSGTGVQPQHF.

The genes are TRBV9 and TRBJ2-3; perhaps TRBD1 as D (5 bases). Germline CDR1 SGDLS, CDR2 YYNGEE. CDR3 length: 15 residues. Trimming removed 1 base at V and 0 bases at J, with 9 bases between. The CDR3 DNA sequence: TGTGCCAGCAGCGTAATGGGGCGGAGCACAGATACGCAGTATTTT. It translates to CASSVMGRSTDTQYF.

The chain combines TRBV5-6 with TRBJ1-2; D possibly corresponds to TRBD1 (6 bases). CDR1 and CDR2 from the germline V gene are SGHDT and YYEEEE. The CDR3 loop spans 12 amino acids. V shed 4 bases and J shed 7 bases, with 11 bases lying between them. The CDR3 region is CASSPIGGGYTF. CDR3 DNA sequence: TGTGCCAGCAGCCCGATAGGGGGTGGCTACACCTTC.

CDR3 sequence reads: CASSFPGHTNYGYTF. The CDR3 nucleotides are TGTGCCAGCAGCTTTCCGGGACACACTAACTATGGCTACACCTTC. The genes are TRBV5-4 and TRBJ1-2; TRBD1 might be the D (6 bases). CDR3 size: 15 residues. With 2 bases removed from V and 0 bases from J, the gap between germline ends came to 11 bases. Germline V CDR1 and CDR2: SGHNT, YYREEE (reference sequence).

The CDR3 DNA reads TGTGCCAGCAGCCCTCTCCTAGCGGGAGACTTAACGGCACGGGAGCAGTTCTTC. It codes for CASSPLLAGDLTAREQFF. The genes are TRBV28 and TRBJ2-1; TRBD2 matches 10 bases. The CDR3 consists of 18 residues. Germline V gene data show CDR1 as MDHEN and CDR2 as SYDVKM. Unmatched junction bases numbered 21, after V lost 6 bases and J lost 10 bases.

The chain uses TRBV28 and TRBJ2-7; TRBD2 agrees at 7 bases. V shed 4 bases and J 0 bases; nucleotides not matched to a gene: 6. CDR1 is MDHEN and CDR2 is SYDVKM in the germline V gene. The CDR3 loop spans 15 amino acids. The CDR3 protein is CASSSLAEISYEQYF. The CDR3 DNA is TGTGCCAGCAGTTCTCTAGCGGAGATCTCCTACGAGCAGTACTTC.

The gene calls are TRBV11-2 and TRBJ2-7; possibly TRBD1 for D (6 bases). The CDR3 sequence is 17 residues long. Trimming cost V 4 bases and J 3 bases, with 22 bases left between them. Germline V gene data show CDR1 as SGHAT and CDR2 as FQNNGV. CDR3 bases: TGTGCCAGCAGCTCCCGCCGGACAGACAAAAATTACTACGAGCAGTACTTC. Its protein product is CASSSRRTDKNYYEQYF.

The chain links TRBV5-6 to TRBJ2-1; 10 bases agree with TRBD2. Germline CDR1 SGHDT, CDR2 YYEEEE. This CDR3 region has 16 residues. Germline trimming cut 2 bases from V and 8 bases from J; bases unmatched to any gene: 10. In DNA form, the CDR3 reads TGTGCCAGCAGCTTCCCTAGCGGGAGTAGGTCGGATGAGCAGTTCTTC. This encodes CASSFPSGSRSDEQFF. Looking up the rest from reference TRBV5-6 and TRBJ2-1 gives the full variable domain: DAGVTQSPTHLIKTRGQQVTLRCSPKSGHDTVSWYQQALGQGPQFIFQYYEEEERQRGNFPDRFSGHQFPNYSSELNVNALLLGDSALYLCASSFPSGSRSDEQFFGPGTRLTVL.

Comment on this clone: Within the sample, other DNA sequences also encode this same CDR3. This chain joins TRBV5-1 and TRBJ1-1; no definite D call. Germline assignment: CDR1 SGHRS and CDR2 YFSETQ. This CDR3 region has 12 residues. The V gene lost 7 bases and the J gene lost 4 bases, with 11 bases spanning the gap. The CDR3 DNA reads TGCGCCAGCTCGCCCCGGGGCACTGAAGCTTTCTTT. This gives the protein CASSPRGTEAFF.

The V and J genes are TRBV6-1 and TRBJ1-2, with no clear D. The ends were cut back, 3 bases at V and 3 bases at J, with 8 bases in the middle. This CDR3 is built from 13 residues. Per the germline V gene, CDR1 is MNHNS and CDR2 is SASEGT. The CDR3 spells CASSDRMDYGYTF. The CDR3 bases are TGTGCCAGCAGTGATAGAATGGACTATGGCTACACCTTC.

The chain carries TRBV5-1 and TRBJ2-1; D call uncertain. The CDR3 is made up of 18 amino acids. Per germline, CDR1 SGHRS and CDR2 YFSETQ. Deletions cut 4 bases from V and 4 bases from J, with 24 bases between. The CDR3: CASSLTSVPLPLYNEQFF. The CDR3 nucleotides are TGCGCCAGCAGCCTGACATCGGTCCCGCTACCCCTTTACAATGAGCAGTTCTTC. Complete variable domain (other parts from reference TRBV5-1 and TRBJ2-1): KAGVTQTPRYLIKTRGQQVTLSCSPISGHRSVSWYQQTPGQGLQFLFEYFSETQRNKGNFPGRFSGRQFSNSRSEMNVSTLELGDSALYLCASSLTSVPLPLYNEQFFGPGTRLTVL.

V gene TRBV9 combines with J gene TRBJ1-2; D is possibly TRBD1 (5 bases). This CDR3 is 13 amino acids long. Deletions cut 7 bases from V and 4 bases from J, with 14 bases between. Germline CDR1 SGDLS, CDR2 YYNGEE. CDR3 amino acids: CASAGPPFYGYTF. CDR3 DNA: TGTGCCAGCGCGGGACCTCCCTTCTATGGCTACACCTTC.

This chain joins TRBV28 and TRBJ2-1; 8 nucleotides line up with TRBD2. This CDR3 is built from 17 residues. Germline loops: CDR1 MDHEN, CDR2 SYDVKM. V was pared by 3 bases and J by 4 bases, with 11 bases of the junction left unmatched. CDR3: CASSFQTSAGGYNEQFF. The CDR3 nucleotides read TGTGCCAGCAGTTTCCAGACATCCGCGGGAGGATACAATGAGCAGTTCTTC.

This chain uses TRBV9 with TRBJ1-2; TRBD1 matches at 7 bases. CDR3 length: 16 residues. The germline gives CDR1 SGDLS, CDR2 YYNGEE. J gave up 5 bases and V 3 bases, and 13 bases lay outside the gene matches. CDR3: CASSAETGRRGYGYTF. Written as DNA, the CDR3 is TGTGCCAGCAGCGCCGAGACAGGGAGGAGGGGTTATGGCTACACCTTC.

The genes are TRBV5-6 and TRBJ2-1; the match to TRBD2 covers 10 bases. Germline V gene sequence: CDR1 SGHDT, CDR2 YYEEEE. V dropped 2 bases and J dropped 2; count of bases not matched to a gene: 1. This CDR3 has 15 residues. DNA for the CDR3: TGTGCCAGCAGCTTCCTAGCGGGGGCCTACAATGAGCAGTTCTTC. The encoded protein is CASSFLAGAYNEQFF. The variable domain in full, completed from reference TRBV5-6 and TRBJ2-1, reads DAGVTQSPTHLIKTRGQQVTLRCSPKSGHDTVSWYQQALGQGPQFIFQYYEEEERQRGNFPDRFSGHQFPNYSSELNVNALLLGDSALYLCASSFLAGAYNEQFFGPGTRLTVL.

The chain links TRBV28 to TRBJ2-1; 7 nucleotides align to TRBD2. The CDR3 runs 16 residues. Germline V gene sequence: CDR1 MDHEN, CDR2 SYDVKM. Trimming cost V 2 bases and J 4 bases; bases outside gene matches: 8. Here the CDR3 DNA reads TGTGCCAGCAGTTTACAGGGCGGGAGCACTTACAATGAGCAGTTCTTC. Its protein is CASSLQGGSTYNEQFF.

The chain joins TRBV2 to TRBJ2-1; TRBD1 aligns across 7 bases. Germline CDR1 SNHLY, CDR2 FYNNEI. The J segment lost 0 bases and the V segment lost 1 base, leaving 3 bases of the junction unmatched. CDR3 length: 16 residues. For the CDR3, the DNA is TGTGCCAGCAGTGAAGTGGCAGGGGGCTCCTACAATGAGCAGTTCTTC. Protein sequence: CASSEVAGGSYNEQFF.

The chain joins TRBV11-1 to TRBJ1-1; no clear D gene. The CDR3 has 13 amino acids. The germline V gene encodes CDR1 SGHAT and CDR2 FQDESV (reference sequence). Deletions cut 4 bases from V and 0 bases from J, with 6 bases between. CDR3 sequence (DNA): TGTGCCAGCAGCTCGGTAGTGAACACTGAAGCTTTCTTT. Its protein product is CASSSVVNTEAFF.

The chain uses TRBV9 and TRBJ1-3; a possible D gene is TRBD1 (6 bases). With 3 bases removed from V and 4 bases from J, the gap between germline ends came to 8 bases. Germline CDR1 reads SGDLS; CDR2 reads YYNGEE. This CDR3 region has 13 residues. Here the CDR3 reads CASSGTVGNTIYF. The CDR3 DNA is TGTGCCAGCAGCGGGACAGTGGGAAACACCATATATTTT. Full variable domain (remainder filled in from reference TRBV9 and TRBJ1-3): DSGVTQTPKHLITATGQRVTLRCSPRSGDLSVYWYQQSLDQGLQFLIQYYNGEERAKGNILERFSAQQFPDLHSELNLSSLELGDSALYFCASSGTVGNTIYFGEGSWLTVV.

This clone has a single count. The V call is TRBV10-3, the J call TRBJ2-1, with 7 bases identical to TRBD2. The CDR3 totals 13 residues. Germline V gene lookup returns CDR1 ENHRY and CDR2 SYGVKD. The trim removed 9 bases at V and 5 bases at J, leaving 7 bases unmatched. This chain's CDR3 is CAIQRAGDNEQFF. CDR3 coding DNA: TGTGCCATTCAAAGGGCGGGAGACAATGAGCAGTTCTTC.

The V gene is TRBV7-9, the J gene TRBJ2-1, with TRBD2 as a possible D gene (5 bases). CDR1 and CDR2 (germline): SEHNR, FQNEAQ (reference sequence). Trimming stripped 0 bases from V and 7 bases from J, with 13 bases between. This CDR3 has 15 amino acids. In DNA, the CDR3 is TGTGCCAGCAGCTTAGCGGTCGGGATCCAGAATGAGCAGTTCTTC. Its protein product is CASSLAVGIQNEQFF.

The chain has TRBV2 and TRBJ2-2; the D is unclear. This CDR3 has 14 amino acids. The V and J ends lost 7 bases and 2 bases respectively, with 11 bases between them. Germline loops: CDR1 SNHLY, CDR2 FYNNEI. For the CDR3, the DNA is TGTGCCAGCAAGCTAAGAGGAAACACCGGGGAGCTGTTTTTT. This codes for CASKLRGNTGELFF. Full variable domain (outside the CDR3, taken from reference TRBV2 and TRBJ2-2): EPEVTQTPSHQVTQMGQEVILRCVPISNHLYFYWYRQILGQKVEFLVSFYNNEISEKSEIFDDQFSVERPDGSNFTLKIRSTKLEDSAMYFCASKLRGNTGELFFGEGSRLTVL.

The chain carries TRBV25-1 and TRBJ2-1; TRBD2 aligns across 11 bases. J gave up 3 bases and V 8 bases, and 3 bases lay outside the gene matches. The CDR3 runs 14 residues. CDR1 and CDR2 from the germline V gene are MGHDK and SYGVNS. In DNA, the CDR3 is TGTGCCAGCGGGGGACTAGCGGACTACAATGAGCAGTTCTTC. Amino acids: CASGGLADYNEQFF.

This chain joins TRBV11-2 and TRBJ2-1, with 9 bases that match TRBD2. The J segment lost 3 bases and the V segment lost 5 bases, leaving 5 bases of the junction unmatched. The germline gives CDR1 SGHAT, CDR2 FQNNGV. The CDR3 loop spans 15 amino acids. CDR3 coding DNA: TGTGCCAGCAGCAGGAGCGGGAGGAGCTACAATGAGCAGTTCTTC. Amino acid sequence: CASSRSGRSYNEQFF. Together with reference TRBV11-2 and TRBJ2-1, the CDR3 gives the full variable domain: EAGVAQSPRYKIIEKRQSVAFWCNPISGHATLYWYQQILGQGPKLLIQFQNNGVVDDSQLPKDRFSAERLKGVDSTLKIQPAKLEDSAVYLCASSRSGRSYNEQFFGPGTRLTVL.

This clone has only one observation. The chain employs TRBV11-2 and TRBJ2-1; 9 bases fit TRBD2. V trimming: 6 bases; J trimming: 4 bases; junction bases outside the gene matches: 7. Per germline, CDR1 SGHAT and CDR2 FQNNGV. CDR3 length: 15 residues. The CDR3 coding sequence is TGTGCCAGCAGACCCCTAGCGGGGATATACAATGAGCAGTTCTTC. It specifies CASRPLAGIYNEQFF.